This TCR beta chain was sequenced during a study of CD8 T cells in ankylosing spondylitis. As to this clonotype: What it recognizes is unknown.

Generation of TCR beta libraries employed quantitative 5'-RACE incorporating molecular barcodes. From the 5' RACE reads, TCRdb called clonotypes with MiXCR, one entry per CDR3 protein. This repertoire shows 700,000 or so distinct CDR3 sequences, under 20% found once; its top ten account for roughly a fifth. The CDR3 is 13 residues long. The V end was cut by 5 bases, the J end by 5 bases, with 10 bases between. CDR1 and CDR2 from the germline V gene are SGHVS and FQNEAQ. Study findings and constraints: Certain motif variants had earlier appeared in reactive arthritis synovial fluid and blood. Reportedly, significant enrichment of disease-linked clones occurred in matched ankylosing spondylitis synovial fluid. Clones linked with disease were CD8+ and fairly uncommon in the peripheral blood. Typical of ankylosing spondylitis blood, it appeared, was a TCR beta motif of under 10 highly homologous variants.

Sequencing input: blood, either unsorted or a sorted T cell fraction (not recorded which). The V and J genes are TRBV7-8 and TRBJ2-1, with D unclear. This clonotype was sampled from a male donor with ankylosing spondylitis. The CDR3 DNA follows: TGTGCCAGCAGCCTTATGGGGAACAATGAGCAGTTCTTC. Translation: CASSLMGNNEQFF.